These 2 T cell receptor beta chains share one sample of origin, sequenced in a study of shared clonotypes between healthy human individuals. Repertoires were generated with immunoSEQ multiplex PCR, while TCRdb's copy carries only in-frame clones and drops some. Of 550,000 to 750,000 clones in the sample, about 91% were seen once. The naive CD8 fraction comprised CD45RO-negative cells positively selected for CCR7 and excluded terminally differentiated effector memory CD45RA+ cells. The sample comprised naive CD8+ T cells sorted from blood. The receptors were sampled from a man aged 25 to 40 in good health.

The CDR3 DNA reads as TGTGCCAGTAGTATAGGAGGGTGGGAGACCCAGTACTTC. Encoded protein: CASSIGGWETQYF. The chain is built from TRBV19 and TRBJ2-5; a possible D gene is TRBD2 (5 bases). Trimming stripped 1 base from V and 5 bases from J, with 8 bases between. The CDR3 consists of 13 residues. Germline V gene lookup returns CDR1 LNHDA and CDR2 SQIVND (reference sequence).

The chain has TRBV29-1 and TRBJ2-7; 7 bases align to TRBD1. Germline CDR1 reads SQVTM; CDR2 reads ANQGSEA. The CDR3 is 12 residues long. The junction had 5 bases not matched to a gene; V was cut back by 4 bases and J by 5 bases. The CDR3 coding sequence is TGCAGCGTTGTCCAGGGGGTCCACGAGCAGTACTTC. It translates to CSVVQGVHEQYF.